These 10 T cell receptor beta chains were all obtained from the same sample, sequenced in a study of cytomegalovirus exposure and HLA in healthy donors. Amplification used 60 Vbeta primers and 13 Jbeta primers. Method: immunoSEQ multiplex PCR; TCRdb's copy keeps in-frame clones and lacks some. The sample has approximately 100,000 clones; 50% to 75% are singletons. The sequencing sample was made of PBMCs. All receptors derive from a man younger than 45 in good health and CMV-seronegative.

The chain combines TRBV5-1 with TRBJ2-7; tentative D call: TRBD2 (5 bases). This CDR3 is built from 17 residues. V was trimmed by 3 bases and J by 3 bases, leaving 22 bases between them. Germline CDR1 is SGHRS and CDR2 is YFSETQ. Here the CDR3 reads CASSSGSRALGNYEQYF. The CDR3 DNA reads TGCGCCAGCAGCTCGGGGAGTCGAGCTCTCGGTAACTACGAGCAGTACTTC.

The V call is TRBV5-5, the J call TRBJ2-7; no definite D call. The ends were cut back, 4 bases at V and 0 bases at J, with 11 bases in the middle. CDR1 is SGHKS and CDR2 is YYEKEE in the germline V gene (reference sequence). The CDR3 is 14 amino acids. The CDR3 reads CASSSLGHSYEQYF. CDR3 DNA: TGTGCCAGCAGCAGCTTGGGCCACTCCTACGAGCAGTACTTC.

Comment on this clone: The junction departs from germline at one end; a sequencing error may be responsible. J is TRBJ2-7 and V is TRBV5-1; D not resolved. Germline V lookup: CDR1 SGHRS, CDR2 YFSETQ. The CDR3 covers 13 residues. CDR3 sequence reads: CASTLAESYEQYF. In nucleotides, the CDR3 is TGCGCCAGCACCTTGGCCGAGTCCTACGAGCAGTACTTC.

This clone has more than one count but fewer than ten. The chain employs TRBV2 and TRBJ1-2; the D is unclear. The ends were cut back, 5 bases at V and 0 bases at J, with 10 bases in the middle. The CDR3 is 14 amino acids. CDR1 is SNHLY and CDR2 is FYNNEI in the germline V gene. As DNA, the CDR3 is TGTGCCAGCAGTATAGAGTTAGCTAACTATGGCTACACCTTC. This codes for CASSIELANYGYTF.

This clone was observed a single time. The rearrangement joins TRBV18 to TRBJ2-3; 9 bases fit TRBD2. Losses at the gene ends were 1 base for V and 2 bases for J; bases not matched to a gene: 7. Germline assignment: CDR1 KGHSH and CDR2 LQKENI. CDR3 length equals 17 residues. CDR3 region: CASSPRDLAGYTDTQYF. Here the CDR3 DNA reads TGTGCCAGCTCACCACGGGACCTAGCGGGATACACAGATACGCAGTATTTT. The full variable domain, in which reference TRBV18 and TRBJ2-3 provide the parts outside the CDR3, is NAGVMQNPRHLVRRRGQEARLRCSPMKGHSHVYWYRQLPEEGLKFMVYLQKENIIDESGMPKERFSAEFPKEGPSILRIQQVVRGDSAAYFCASSPRDLAGYTDTQYFGPGTRLTVL.

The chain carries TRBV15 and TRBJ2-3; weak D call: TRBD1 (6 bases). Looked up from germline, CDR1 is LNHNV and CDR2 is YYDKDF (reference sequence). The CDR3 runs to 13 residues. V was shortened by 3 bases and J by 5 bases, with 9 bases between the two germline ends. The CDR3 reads CATSSTGQDTQYF. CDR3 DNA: TGTGCCACCAGCAGCACAGGGCAAGATACGCAGTATTTT.

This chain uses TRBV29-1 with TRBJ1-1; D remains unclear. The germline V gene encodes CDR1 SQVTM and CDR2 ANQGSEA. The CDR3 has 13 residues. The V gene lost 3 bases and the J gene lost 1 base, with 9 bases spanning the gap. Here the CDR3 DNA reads TGCAGCGTTGACTCCGGGAAGAACACTGAAGCTTTCTTT. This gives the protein CSVDSGKNTEAFF.

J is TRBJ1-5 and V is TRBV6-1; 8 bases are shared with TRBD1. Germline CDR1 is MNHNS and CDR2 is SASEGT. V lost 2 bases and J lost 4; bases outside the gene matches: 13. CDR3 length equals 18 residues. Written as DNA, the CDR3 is TGTGCCAGCAGTGAAACGATAAGAGGCAGGGGGCGGAATCAGCCCCAGCATTTT. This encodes CASSETIRGRGRNQPQHF.

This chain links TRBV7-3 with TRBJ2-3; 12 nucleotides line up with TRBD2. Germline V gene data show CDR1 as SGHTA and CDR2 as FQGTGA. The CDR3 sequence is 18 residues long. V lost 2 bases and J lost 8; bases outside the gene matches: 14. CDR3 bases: TGTGCCAGCAGCTTAGGTCCTAGCGGGGGGGGAGGAGCAGTTACGCAGTATTTT. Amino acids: CASSLGPSGGGGAVTQYF.

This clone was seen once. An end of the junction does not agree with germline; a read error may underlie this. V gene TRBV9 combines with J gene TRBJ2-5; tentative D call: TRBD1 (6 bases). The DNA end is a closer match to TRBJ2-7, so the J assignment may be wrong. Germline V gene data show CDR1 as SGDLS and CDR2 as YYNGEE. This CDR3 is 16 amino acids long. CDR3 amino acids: CASSVTGQGISDEQYF. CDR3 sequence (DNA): TGTGCCAGCAGCGTTACAGGGCAGGGGATCTCCGACGAGCAGTACTTC.